The 32 T cell receptor beta chains in this list originate from one sample, sequenced in a study of blood T cell repertoires in COVID-19. Produced via immunoSEQ multiplex PCR; TCRdb's table is partial and in-frame only. The profile shows roughly 260,000 clones, roughly 86% of them singletons. The sequencing sample was made of peripheral blood. Receptor source: a man aged 35 to 55 who had recovered from COVID-19.

The chain recombines TRBV7-2 with TRBJ2-2, with TRBD2 identical over 8 bases. The CDR3 spans 16 residues. V was pared by 5 bases and J by 1 base, with 6 bases of the junction left unmatched. Germline lookup yields CDR1 SGHTA and CDR2 FQGNSA. The CDR3 protein is CASSSRLAKNTGELFF. As DNA, the CDR3 is TGTGCCAGCAGCAGCCGACTAGCGAAGAACACCGGGGAGCTGTTTTTT.

V gene TRBV21-1 combines with J gene TRBJ2-7; whether TRBD2, the table's D call, matches the DNA was not checked. TRBV21-1 constitutes a pseudogene. CDR3 length equals 11 residues. The CDR3 loop reads CARPGGPEQYF. The CDR3, as DNA: TGTGCCAGACCCGGGGGACCCGAGCAGTACTTC.

A few counts support this clone. This sequence joins TRBV6-2 or TRBV6-3 and TRBJ2-3; D is unclear. The CDR3 is made up of 16 amino acids. Germline values: CDR1 MNHEY, CDR2 SVGEGT. With 2 bases removed from V and 0 bases from J, the gap between germline ends came to 12 bases. The CDR3 DNA is TGTGCCAGCAGTTACGAATTAGAGACTAGCACAGATACGCAGTATTTT. This translates into CASSYELETSTDTQYF.

This chain connects TRBV30 to TRBJ2-1; D might be TRBD1 (5 bases). Germline V CDR1 and CDR2: GTSNPN, SVGIG (reference sequence). The CDR3 is 14 residues long. V was pared by 3 bases and J by 7 bases, with 16 bases between. CDR3 in DNA: TGTGCCTGGAGCCCCGAAGGGGCGATGAATGAGCAGTTCTTC. It translates to CAWSPEGAMNEQFF. Full variable domain (outside the CDR3, taken from reference TRBV30 and TRBJ2-1): SQTIHQWPATLVQPVGSPLSLECTVEGTSNPNLYWYRQAAGRGLQLLFYSVGIGQISSEVPQNLSASRPQDRQFILSSKKLLLSDSGFYLCAWSPEGAMNEQFFGPGTRLTVL.

The chain is built from TRBV14 and TRBJ1-6; TRBD1 matches 8 bases. Germline V gives CDR1 SGHDN, CDR2 FVKESK. This CDR3 comprises 18 residues. V lost 0 bases and J lost 9; bases outside the gene matches: 13. CDR3 sequence reads: CASSQDLGQGAVGSPLHF. The CDR3 DNA reads TGTGCCAGCAGCCAAGATCTCGGCCAGGGGGCAGTCGGTTCACCCCTCCACTTT.

In this sample, this clone turned up once. This rearrangement joins TRBV18 to TRBJ2-7, with TRBD1 identical over 8 bases. Trimming cost V 3 bases and J 5 bases; bases outside gene matches: 3. The CDR3 contains 13 residues. Germline loops: CDR1 KGHSH, CDR2 LQKENI. The CDR3 sequence is CASSPDRVHEQYF. CDR3 sequence (DNA): TGTGCCAGCTCACCGGACAGGGTCCACGAGCAGTACTTC. Variable domain in full (rest from reference TRBV18 and TRBJ2-7): NAGVMQNPRHLVRRRGQEARLRCSPMKGHSHVYWYRQLPEEGLKFMVYLQKENIIDESGMPKERFSAEFPKEGPSILRIQQVVRGDSAAYFCASSPDRVHEQYFGPGTRLTVT.

The rearrangement links TRBV7-8 to TRBJ2-7, with D possibly matching TRBD1 (6 bases). This CDR3 contains 16 residues. Germline V gene sequence: CDR1 SGHVS, CDR2 FQNEAQ. The V end was cut by 5 bases, the J end by 3 bases, with 20 bases between. CDR3 nucleotide sequence: TGTGCCAGCAGCCATATTAGGGGGAGAGGGTTCTACGAGCAGTACTTC. Encoded protein: CASSHIRGRGFYEQYF. The complete variable domain, with remaining parts taken from reference TRBV7-8 and TRBJ2-7, reads GAGVSQSPRYKVAKRGQDVALRCDPISGHVSLFWYQQALGQGPEFLTYFQNEAQLDKSGLPSDRFFAERPEGSVSTLKIQRTQQEDSAVYLCASSHIRGRGFYEQYFGPGTRLTVT.

The chain uses TRBV7-9 and TRBJ1-6, with TRBD1 as a possible D gene (5 bases). The CDR3 has 17 residues. Trimming removed 1 base at V and 6 bases at J, with 16 bases between. Germline CDR1 and CDR2: SEHNR and FQNEAQ (reference sequence). For the CDR3, the DNA is TGTGCCAGCAGCTTAGAATCCGTGGGGGGACTTAATTCACCCCTCCACTTT. It codes for CASSLESVGGLNSPLHF.

The chain uses TRBV29-1 and TRBJ2-1, with 10 bases lining up with TRBD2. The germline gives CDR1 SQVTM, CDR2 ANQGSEA. Trimming at V came to 4 bases and at J to 2 bases, leaving 2 bases not matched to a gene. The CDR3 extends over 14 amino acids. The CDR3 coding sequence is TGCAGCGTTGGGGGACTAGCGACCTACAATGAGCAGTTCTTC. Amino acids: CSVGGLATYNEQFF.

The rearrangement links TRBV6-2 or TRBV6-3 to TRBJ2-7; TRBD2 matches at 12 bases. Looked up from germline, CDR1 is MNHEY and CDR2 is SVGEGT. The V and J ends lost 4 bases and 0 bases, in that order; junction bases with no gene match: 13. The CDR3 sequence is 19 residues long. The CDR3 loop reads CASSWSPTGTSGSSYEQYF. CDR3 DNA: TGTGCCAGCAGTTGGTCCCCCACCGGGACTAGCGGGTCCTCCTACGAGCAGTACTTC.

The chain uses TRBV7-2 and TRBJ2-7; a weak D match, TRBD2 (6 bases). The CDR3 consists of 13 residues. Per germline, CDR1 SGHTA and CDR2 FQGNSA. The germline V and J ends were trimmed by 6 bases and 6 bases, with 15 bases remaining between them. CDR3 residues: CASSPAGGGEQYF. The DNA for the CDR3 is TGTGCCAGCAGTCCAGCCGGGGGAGGCGAGCAGTACTTC.

The V and J genes are TRBV10-3 and TRBJ2-7; perhaps TRBD1 as D (6 bases). The CDR3 has 13 amino acids. The V gene's germline CDR1 is ENHRY and CDR2 SYGVKD. V lost 6 bases and J lost 1, with 10 bases in between. DNA of the CDR3: TGTGCCATCAGGAGACAGGTATCCTACGAGCAGTACTTC. Amino acid sequence: CAIRRQVSYEQYF.

The V gene is TRBV5-4, the J gene TRBJ2-3; D not resolved. CDR1 and CDR2 (germline): SGHNT, YYREEE (reference sequence). The germline V and J ends were trimmed by 0 bases and 0 bases, with 11 bases remaining between them. This CDR3 is 16 amino acids long. CDR3 DNA: TGTGCCAGCAGCTTGGTGGGCCGTTCTAGCACAGATACGCAGTATTTT. This translates into CASSLVGRSSTDTQYF.

The gene calls are TRBV6-5 and TRBJ1-1; 7 nucleotides align to TRBD1. The CDR3 is 15 amino acids. J was trimmed by 4 bases and V by 6 bases; bases with no gene match: 11. The germline CDR1 and CDR2 sequences are MNHEY and SVGAGI. The CDR3 DNA is TGTGCCAGCAGGCCTTCGAGGGGGCTCATCACTGAAGCTTTCTTT. This sequence encodes CASRPSRGLITEAFF.

This clone has more than one count but fewer than ten. The chain is built from TRBV12-5 and TRBJ1-6, with 7 nucleotides matching TRBD1. The germline V gene has CDR1 LGHNT and CDR2 FRNRAP. The CDR3 spans 14 residues. V dropped 5 bases and J dropped 7; count of bases not matched to a gene: 5. For the CDR3, the DNA is TGTGCTAGTGGTCTCGGGACAGAGAATTCACCCCTCCACTTT. Encoded protein: CASGLGTENSPLHF.

This clone was seen a handful of times. The rearrangement uses TRBV5-3 and TRBJ2-3, with D unclear. TRBV5-3 is known as an ORF, though its function is uncertain. The CDR3 spans 14 residues. V was pared by 0 bases and J by 8 bases, with 13 bases between. The CDR3 sequence is CARSLGHRKLTQYF. The CDR3 nucleotides are TGTGCCAGAAGCTTGGGACACCGGAAACTTACGCAGTATTTT.

This sequence joins TRBV5-4 and TRBJ2-5; the D gene is possibly TRBD1 (6 bases). Germline V CDR1 and CDR2: SGHNT, YYREEE (reference sequence). CDR3 length: 16 amino acids. V lost 0 bases and J lost 3, with 15 bases in between. The CDR3 sequence: CASSLAVRAGEETQYF. Written as DNA, the CDR3 is TGTGCCAGCAGCTTGGCCGTTCGAGCAGGGGAAGAGACCCAGTACTTC. The variable domain in full, completed from reference TRBV5-4 and TRBJ2-5, reads ETGVTQSPTHLIKTRGQQVTLRCSSQSGHNTVSWYQQALGQGPQFIFQYYREEENGRGNFPPRFSGLQFPNYSSELNVNALELDDSALYLCASSLAVRAGEETQYFGPGTRLLVL.

This clone was observed a single time. The chain joins TRBV3-1 (or the pseudogene TRBV3-2) to TRBJ2-5; 8 bases are a match to TRBD2. Germline lookup yields CDR1 LGHDT and CDR2 YNNKEL (reference sequence). Trimming took 3 bases from V and 2 from J; bases not matched to a gene: 2. The CDR3 is made up of 14 amino acids. Written as DNA, the CDR3 is TGTGCCAGCAGCCACGGGGGGGCACAAGAGACCCAGTACTTC. Translating it yields CASSHGGAQETQYF.

V gene TRBV5-5 combines with J gene TRBJ2-2; TRBD1 matches at 7 bases. The CDR3 has 18 residues. The V gene end was trimmed by 3 bases and the J gene end by 9 bases; junction bases not matched to a gene: 20. Looked up from germline, CDR1 is SGHKS and CDR2 is YYEKEE (reference sequence). CDR3 loop: CASSYKSNPDRPGRELFF. CDR3 bases: TGTGCCAGCAGCTACAAATCTAATCCGGACAGGCCTGGTAGGGAGCTGTTTTTT.

The V gene is TRBV9, the J gene TRBJ2-1, with 12 bases that match TRBD2. V dropped 0 bases and J dropped 8; count of bases not matched to a gene: 9. Germline CDR1 reads SGDLS; CDR2 reads YYNGEE. The CDR3 is 17 residues long. CDR3 protein: CASSVATSGGRFYEQFF. The CDR3 DNA is TGTGCCAGCAGCGTAGCTACTAGCGGGGGGAGGTTCTATGAGCAGTTCTTC.

The V gene is TRBV11-2, the J gene TRBJ2-3, with 7 positions matching TRBD2. The CDR3 has 16 amino acids. The V gene's germline CDR1 is SGHAT and CDR2 FQNNGV. The junction had 6 bases not matched to a gene; V was cut back by 2 bases and J by 1 base. Here the CDR3 reads CASSLRSLAGTDTQYF. CDR3 bases: TGTGCCAGCAGCTTAAGGTCCCTAGCGGGCACAGATACGCAGTATTTT.

This chain joins TRBV13 and TRBJ1-1; 9 bases align to TRBD1. The J segment lost 1 base and the V segment lost 6 bases, leaving 3 bases of the junction unmatched. CDR1 and CDR2 (germline): PRHDT, FYEKMQ (reference sequence). The length of the CDR3 is 14 residues. The CDR3 loop reads CASRPDRGNTEAFF. In DNA form, the CDR3 reads TGTGCCAGCAGGCCGGACAGGGGGAACACTGAAGCTTTCTTT.

The CDR3 coding sequence is TGTGCCAGCAGCGTAGGGGGAGGGGGCTCTGGAAACACCATATATTTT. This sequence encodes CASSVGGGGSGNTIYF. The rearrangement joins TRBV9 to TRBJ1-3, with a possible D match to TRBD1 (6 bases). The CDR3 runs to 16 residues. Germline V lookup: CDR1 SGDLS, CDR2 YYNGEE. V was shortened by 0 bases and J by 0 bases, with 10 bases between the two germline ends.

This chain uses TRBV30 with TRBJ1-2, with TRBD1 matching 7 bases. Looked up from germline, CDR1 is GTSNPN and CDR2 is SVGIG (reference sequence). After removal of 8 bases from V and 8 bases from J, the junction contained 5 bases not matched to a gene. The CDR3 sequence is 10 residues long. This chain's CDR3 is CATQGVGYTF. CDR3 sequence (DNA): TGTGCCACCCAGGGGGTGGGCTACACCTTC. Looking up the rest from reference TRBV30 and TRBJ1-2 gives the full variable domain: SQTIHQWPATLVQPVGSPLSLECTVEGTSNPNLYWYRQAAGRGLQLLFYSVGIGQISSEVPQNLSASRPQDRQFILSSKKLLLSDSGFYLCATQGVGYTFGSGTRLTVV.

V gene TRBV28 combines with J gene TRBJ2-6; TRBD1 might be the D (5 bases). CDR1 and CDR2 (germline): MDHEN, SYDVKM. There are 13 residues in the CDR3. Trimming removed 8 bases from V and 2 bases from J, with 7 bases in between. This CDR3 reads CASGAAGANVLTF. The CDR3 DNA reads as TGTGCCAGCGGGGCCGCTGGGGCCAACGTCCTGACTTTC. Together with reference TRBV28 and TRBJ2-6, the CDR3 gives the full variable domain: DVKVTQSSRYLVKRTGEKVFLECVQDMDHENMFWYRQDPGLGLRLIYFSYDVKMKEKGDIPEGYSVSREKKERFSLILESASTNQTSMYLCASGAAGANVLTFGAGSRLTVL.

V and J are TRBV4-3 and TRBJ2-5, with 15 bases fitting TRBD2. This CDR3 has 15 residues. CDR1 LGHNA and CDR2 YSLEER come from the germline V gene. Trimming took 4 bases from V and 4 from J; bases not matched to a gene: 1. The DNA for the CDR3 is TGCGCCAGCAGCCGGACTAGCGGGGGGGCAGAGACCCAGTACTTC. This sequence encodes CASSRTSGGAETQYF.

The CDR3 sequence is CASSLDRNNQPQHF. Written as DNA, the CDR3 is TGTGCCAGCAGCCTTGACAGGAACAATCAGCCCCAGCATTTT. V usage is TRBV25-1 and J usage is TRBJ1-5; the D gene is possibly TRBD1 (6 bases). V was pared by 6 bases and J by 3 bases, with 12 bases between. This CDR3 contains 14 residues. CDR1 and CDR2 from the germline V gene are MGHDK and SYGVNS.

This chain uses TRBV19 with TRBJ2-1; 10 bases match TRBD2. The CDR3 runs to 15 residues. With V trimmed by 2 bases and J by 7 bases, 5 bases remained unmatched. Germline V gene lookup returns CDR1 LNHDA and CDR2 SQIVND (reference sequence). For the CDR3, the DNA is TGTGCCAGTAGTATACCTAGCGGGGGAAAAAATGAGCAGTTCTTC. It codes for CASSIPSGGKNEQFF.

The gene calls are TRBV4-2 and TRBJ1-1; D unclear. V gave up 0 bases and J gave up 6 bases, with 5 bases separating them. Germline V gives CDR1 LGHNA, CDR2 YNFKEQ. The CDR3 length is 12 residues. The DNA of the CDR3 is TGTGCCAGCAGCCAAGACAGATCTGAAGCTTTCTTT. Its protein product is CASSQDRSEAFF.

This sequence joins TRBV7-2 and TRBJ2-5, with 9 bases aligning to TRBD2. With 5 bases clipped from V and 4 bases from J, the junction kept 8 bases outside the gene matches. There are 15 residues in the CDR3. The germline V gene has CDR1 SGHTA and CDR2 FQGNSA. CDR3 sequence (DNA): TGTGCCAGCAGCAAGACTAGCGGTCCCGCAGAGACCCAGTACTTC. Protein product: CASSKTSGPAETQYF.

The chain links TRBV18 to TRBJ1-2, with 8 nucleotides matching TRBD1. The CDR3 spans 14 residues. Germline assignment: CDR1 KGHSH and CDR2 LQKENI. V dropped 3 bases and J dropped 13; count of bases not matched to a gene: 13. In DNA form, the CDR3 reads TGTGCCAGCTCACCGGGACAGGCCTACCCGGTTGGCACCTTC. Encoded protein: CASSPGQAYPVGTF.

The rearrangement joins TRBV29-1 to TRBJ1-3; 10 nucleotides align to TRBD1. The V and J ends lost 5 bases and 4 bases, in that order; junction bases with no gene match: 5. The CDR3 spans 14 residues. Per germline, CDR1 SQVTM and CDR2 ANQGSEA. CDR3 protein: CSVTATGGGNTIYF. The CDR3 DNA sequence: TGCAGCGTTACCGCGACAGGGGGCGGAAACACCATATATTTT.